The 32 T cell receptor beta chains listed next were all sequenced from one sample in a study of tumor-infiltrating lymphocytes in primary liver carcinoma. Germline DNA was also extracted, while the blood RNA originated from unsorted whole blood. TCR beta cDNA came from approximately 490 ng total RNA, primed with a constant-region primer. Sequencing libraries for TCR beta derived from three nested multiplex PCR rounds that used slightly modified ARM-PCR. The opening two PCR rounds, about 11 cycles each, paired TRBV1-TRBV30 forward primers with a C-beta reverse primer. TCRdb passed the multiplex PCR reads through MiXCR, listing each CDR3 protein once. The data show around 330,000 distinct CDR3 sequences, with 58% seen just once and over 15% held by the top ten. Sequencing was carried out using peripheral blood. The source is a woman under 40 with primary liver carcinoma and hepatitis B virus infection.

This clonotype was seen ten or more times. This chain links TRBV12-3 or TRBV12-4 with TRBJ2-1; D uncertain. The CDR3 sequence is 14 residues long. V was clipped by 8 bases and J by 4 bases, with 15 bases between them. The DNA of the CDR3 is TGTGCCAGCGTTGGGTTCCAGAAGTACAATGAGCAGTTCTTC. The encoded protein is CASVGFQKYNEQFF.

As for this clonotype: No conserved phenylalanine or tryptophan ends this CDR3, so it is likely a read error. This rearrangement joins TRBV6-2 or TRBV6-3 to TRBJ2-2, with 7 bases fitting TRBD1. Germline CDR1 MNHEY, CDR2 SVGEGT. The CDR3 spans 15 residues. CDR3 sequence reads: CVTSATGKDTGELFL. The CDR3 nucleotides read TGTGTCACCTCGGCGACAGGGAAAGACACCGGGGAGCTGTTTTTA.

Remarks on this clonotype: One end of the junction fails to match germline, which may point to a read error. The chain links TRBV29-1 to TRBJ2-2, with D maybe TRBD2 (6 bases). Germline CDR1 SQVTM, CDR2 ANQGSEA. This CDR3 contains 12 residues. DNA for the CDR3: TGTAGCGTTGCAAGTTGGACCGGGGGGCTGTTTTTT. Its translation: CSVASWTGGLFF.

The chain uses TRBV29-1 and TRBJ2-3; D not certain. The CDR3 spans 14 residues. CDR1 is SQVTM and CDR2 is ANQGSEA in the germline V gene. CDR3 loop: CTVPSEFGADTQYF. The CDR3 DNA reads TGCACTGTCCCCTCCGAGTTTGGAGCAGATACGCAGTATTTT.

This clonotype was recorded many times. The rearrangement joins TRBV6-5 to TRBJ2-3, with 9 positions matching TRBD2. The CDR3 has 16 residues. V shed 8 bases, J shed 2 bases, and the junction held 11 bases outside the gene matches. Germline CDR1 MNHEY, CDR2 SVGAGI. CDR3 residues: CASRNSGRFITDTQYF. The CDR3 coding sequence is TGTGCCAGCCGAAATAGCGGGAGATTTATCACAGATACGCAGTATTTT.

Regarding this clonotype: Being one base from a much bigger clone, this may be a read error. This chain links TRBV29-1 with TRBJ2-5, with a possible D match to TRBD1 (6 bases). V was pared by 6 bases and J by 7 bases, with 18 bases between. Germline CDR1 reads SQVTM; CDR2 reads ANQGSEA. The CDR3 extends over 13 amino acids. The CDR3 sequence is CSVVRQAGGTQYF. CDR3 DNA: TGCAGCGTCGTCCGACAGGCAGGAGGGACCCAGTACTTC.

Comments on this clonotype: A much larger clone is a single base away; this may be a read error. The conserved phenylalanine or tryptophan is not found at the CDR3 terminus, so this likely reflects a read error. The chain has TRBV6-2 or TRBV6-3 and TRBJ1-5; 8 bases match TRBD1. The CDR3 has 13 amino acids. V lost 6 bases to trimming and J lost 7 bases; unmatched junction nucleotides: 5. Germline V gene lookup returns CDR1 MNHEY and CDR2 SVGEGT. The CDR3 DNA reads TGTGCCAGCAGCCAGGGGGCTTGGCAGCCCCAGCATGTT. Translating it yields CASSQGAWQPQHV.

In the case of this clonotype: A read error may explain this, as a much larger clone is one base away. CDR3 residues: CASIRNQGGGELVF. In DNA, the CDR3 is TGTGCCAGCATTAGGAACCAGGGTGGCGGGGAGCTGGTTTTT. The gene calls are TRBV6-6 and TRBJ2-2; a weak D match, TRBD2 (6 bases). Looked up from germline, CDR1 is MNHNY and CDR2 is SVGAGI (reference sequence). The CDR3 spans 14 residues.

Regarding this clonotype: With a much larger clone just one base away, this may be a read error. The chain links TRBV6-5 to TRBJ2-7, with D perhaps matching TRBD1 (6 bases). Germline values: CDR1 MNHEY, CDR2 SVGAGI. CDR3 length equals 13 residues. Trimming stripped 8 bases from V and 3 bases from J, with 14 bases between. The CDR3 reads CASSVPRGYEQYF. The CDR3 bases are TGTGCCAGCTCCGTCCCCAGGGGCTACGAGCAGTACTTC.

This clonotype was counted only a few times. The CDR3 reads CASNRRDRDSPLHF. CDR3 DNA: TGTGCCAGCAATCGACGGGACAGGGATTCACCCCTCCACTTT. The chain is built from TRBV28 and TRBJ1-6; 9 nucleotides match TRBD1. The CDR3 sequence is 14 residues long. Losses at the gene ends were 7 bases for V and 8 bases for J; bases not matched to a gene: 6. Germline-derived CDR1 and CDR2 are MDHEN and SYDVKM. Drawing the rest from reference TRBV28 and TRBJ1-6, the complete variable domain is DVKVTQSSRYLVKRTGEKVFLECVQDMDHENMFWYRQDPGLGLRLIYFSYDVKMKEKGDIPEGYSVSREKKERFSLILESASTNQTSMYLCASNRRDRDSPLHFGNGTRLTVT.

Only a few counts were recorded for this clonotype. Given a much more abundant clone one base away, this may be a read error. This sequence joins TRBV29-1 and TRBJ1-5, with D tentatively TRBD1 (5 bases). CDR3 length equals 14 residues. Per germline, CDR1 SQVTM and CDR2 ANQGSEA. The ends were cut back, 5 bases at V and 4 bases at J, with 15 bases in the middle. The CDR3 DNA follows: TGCAGCGTTTCAACAAGGGGAGTAAATCAGCCCCAGCATTTT. Amino acid sequence: CSVSTRGVNQPQHF.

The rearrangement joins TRBV6-1 to TRBJ2-1, with unresolved D. The CDR3 sequence is 14 residues long. CDR1 MNHNS and CDR2 SASEGT come from the germline V gene. Trimming left V 1 base short and J 8 bases short, with 12 bases between. The CDR3 region is CASSEVPGFDEQFF. DNA for the CDR3: TGTGCCAGCAGTGAAGTCCCAGGCTTTGATGAGCAGTTCTTC.

Details on this clonotype: A read error may account for a junction end that differs from germline. The rearrangement joins TRBV30 to TRBJ2-7, with 7 bases matching TRBD1. Germline V lookup: CDR1 GTSNPN, CDR2 SVGIG (reference sequence). This CDR3 contains 13 residues. The CDR3 loop reads CAWSTGVTYDQYF. The DNA of the CDR3 is TGTGCCTGGAGTACAGGGGTTACCTACGATCAGTACTTC.

Comments on this clonotype: Just one base apart from a much larger clone, this may be a read error. The chain links TRBV4-2 to TRBJ2-6; a weak D match, TRBD1 (5 bases). The CDR3 contains 16 residues. Germline CDR1 reads LGHNA; CDR2 reads YNFKEQ. DNA of the CDR3: TGTGCCAGCAGCCAAGATCCGATCTCTGGGGCCAGCGTCCTGACTTTC. Its protein is CASSQDPISGASVLTF.

Only one count was recorded for this clonotype. The chain is built from TRBV5-1 and TRBJ1-1, with TRBD1 identical over 7 bases. Per germline, CDR1 SGHRS and CDR2 YFSETQ. V was pared by 4 bases and J by 3 bases, with 15 bases of the junction left unmatched. CDR3 length: 17 amino acids. CDR3 nucleotides: TGCGCCAGCAGCCTTCACAAGCCAGGGGGGGACTACACTGAAGCTTTCTTT. It specifies CASSLHKPGGDYTEAFF.

The chain combines TRBV13 with TRBJ2-1; maybe TRBD1 (5 bases). The CDR3 covers 15 residues. Germline V CDR1 and CDR2: PRHDT, FYEKMQ (reference sequence). V was clipped by 7 bases and J by 4 bases, with 17 bases between them. CDR3 in DNA: TGTGCCAGCACCCCGATCGGACAAAGATACAATGAGCAGTTCTTC. Protein product: CASTPIGQRYNEQFF.

With respect to this clonotype: The conserved final phenylalanine or tryptophan is absent from the CDR3, which likely points to a read error. This chain links TRBV11-2 with TRBJ2-2; tentative D call: TRBD2 (5 bases). Germline CDR1 reads SGHAT; CDR2 reads FQNNGV. Deletions cut 5 bases from V and 7 bases from J, with 17 bases between. The CDR3 covers 15 residues. In nucleotides, the CDR3 is TGTGCCAGCAGCCCCCCCGACGAGAGGGTCGGGGAGCTGTTTATT. Protein: CASSPPDERVGELFI.

With regard to this clonotype: A much larger clone differs by one base, so this may be a read error. The CDR3 here is CASSKMGQGKGETQYF. CDR3 in DNA: TGTGCCAGCAGTAAAATGGGACAGGGAAAAGGAGAGACCCAGTACTTC. The J gene is TRBJ2-5, the V gene TRBV6-5; 9 nucleotides align to TRBD1. The V gene end was trimmed by 5 bases and the J gene end by 4 bases; junction bases not matched to a gene: 11. CDR3 length equals 16 residues. Germline V gives CDR1 MNHEY, CDR2 SVGAGI.

Notes on this clonotype: Because it lacks the conserved phenylalanine or tryptophan at the end, this CDR3 is likely a read error. V usage is TRBV6-4 and J usage is TRBJ2-7; 7 bases map to TRBD2. After removal of 2 bases from V and 6 bases from J, the junction contained 10 bases not matched to a gene. The CDR3 runs 15 residues. The germline gives CDR1 MRHNA, CDR2 SNTAGT. DNA of the CDR3: TGTGCCAGCAGTGACACGGGGGAGGGCCAATGCGAGCAGTACCTC. It encodes CASSDTGEGQCEQYL.

The V and J genes are TRBV28 and TRBJ1-5; D unresolved. The germline CDR1 and CDR2 sequences are MDHEN and SYDVKM. The CDR3 sequence is 14 residues long. V lost 2 bases and J 7 bases, leaving 12 bases between the germline ends. CDR3 coding DNA: TGTGCCAGCAGTTTAAACGGGCGGTGGCAGCCCCAGCATTTT. Translation gives CASSLNGRWQPQHF.

The V and J genes are TRBV6-1 and TRBJ2-3, with D perhaps given as TRBD1 or TRBD2 (5 bases each). V lost 7 bases and J lost 2, with 13 bases in between. Germline values: CDR1 MNHNS, CDR2 SASEGT. There are 14 residues in the CDR3. The CDR3 DNA follows: TGTGCCAGCATACCCGGGACCCTCACAGATACGCAGTATTTT. This codes for CASIPGTLTDTQYF.

Points on this clonotype: A read error may account for a junction end that differs from germline. This sequence joins TRBV11-1 and TRBJ2-5; 7 bases are a match to TRBD2. Germline values: CDR1 SGHAT, CDR2 FQDESV (reference sequence). The CDR3 extends over 16 amino acids. CDR3 sequence reads: CANSGALLAAQETHYF. CDR3 nucleotide sequence: TGTGCCAACAGCGGGGCGCTGCTAGCGGCACAAGAGACCCATTACTTC.

With regard to this clonotype: This may arise from a read error, as a much more abundant clone is one base away. The V gene is TRBV4-2, the J gene TRBJ2-3; 9 bases agree with TRBD2. From germline, CDR1 is LGHNA and CDR2 YNFKEQ. This CDR3 comprises 21 residues. CDR3 sequence reads: CVSSQEFGLAGLFGITDTQYF. DNA of the CDR3: TGTGTCAGCAGCCAAGAGTTCGGGCTAGCGGGATTATTTGGAATCACAGATACGCAGTATTTT.

Ten or more counts support this clonotype. This sequence joins TRBV4-2 and TRBJ2-5; 10 bases are shared with TRBD2. The germline V gene has CDR1 LGHNA and CDR2 YNFKEQ. J gave up 4 bases and V 0 bases, and 11 bases lay outside the gene matches. This CDR3 is built from 18 residues. The CDR3 is CASSQDRASGSLGETQYF. The CDR3 bases are TGTGCCAGCAGCCAAGATAGGGCTAGCGGGAGTCTCGGAGAGACCCAGTACTTC.

Comments on this clonotype: This CDR3 fails to terminate in the conserved phenylalanine or tryptophan, so it likely reflects a read error. The chain joins TRBV6-5 to TRBJ2-1; D is ambiguous. CDR1 is MNHEY, CDR2 SVGAGI, per germline. This CDR3 is built from 12 residues. V lost 0 bases and J lost 6, with 3 bases in between. CDR3: CASSYSGNEQFL. CDR3 nucleotide sequence: TGTGCCAGCAGTTACTCTGGCAATGAGCAGTTCTTA.

This clonotype has only one observation. A much larger clone is a single base away; this may be a read error. This rearrangement joins TRBV12-3 or TRBV12-4 to TRBJ2-7; D call uncertain. The V gene lost 5 bases and the J gene lost 3 bases, with 8 bases spanning the gap. The length of the CDR3 is 12 residues. The CDR3 nucleotides read TGTGCCAGCAGTCGGAGTGTCTACGAGCAGTACTTC. As protein: CASSRSVYEQYF.

The chain uses TRBV6-5 and TRBJ2-5; TRBD1 agrees at 7 bases. Germline CDR1 reads MNHEY; CDR2 reads SVGAGI. The CDR3 is made up of 14 amino acids. V trimming: 8 bases; J trimming: 4 bases; junction bases outside the gene matches: 10. The CDR3 here is CASGSQGSGETQYF. The CDR3 nucleotides read TGTGCCAGCGGCTCACAGGGGAGCGGAGAGACCCAGTACTTC.

V gene TRBV2 combines with J gene TRBJ2-5; D might be TRBD1 (6 bases). V was clipped by 1 base and J by 1 base, with 7 bases between them. The CDR3 runs 14 residues. Germline values: CDR1 SNHLY, CDR2 FYNNEI. The CDR3 DNA is TGTGCCAGCAGTGAAGTAGGGGGCCAAGAGACCCAGTACTTC. It translates to CASSEVGGQETQYF.

In the case of this clonotype: Given a much more abundant clone one base away, this may be a read error. The chain recombines TRBV6-2 or TRBV6-3 with TRBJ2-3, with D perhaps matching TRBD2 (6 bases). The CDR3 runs to 14 residues. Germline CDR1 is MNHEY and CDR2 is SVGEGT. The CDR3 loop is CASCYGGHTDTQYF. The CDR3 region has the DNA TGTGCCAGCTGTTACGGAGGGCACACAGATACGCAGTATTTT.

Of note for this clonotype: A junction end diverges from the germline sequence, so it may reflect a read error. The chain uses TRBV13 and TRBJ2-7; 7 nucleotides match TRBD2. The CDR3 length is 14 residues. Germline CDR1 is PRHDT and CDR2 is FYEKMQ (reference sequence). CDR3 in amino acids: CAGSLRGVAYEQYF. The CDR3 DNA reads as TGTGCCGGCAGCCTCCGGGGGGTAGCCTACGAGCAGTACTTC.

The V gene is TRBV20-1, the J gene TRBJ2-1; D ambiguous. This CDR3 has 11 residues. Between the trimmed V and J ends, which lost 5 bases and 7 bases, there was a span of 9 bases. Germline V gene lookup returns CDR1 DFQATT and CDR2 SNEGSKA (reference sequence). DNA of the CDR3: TGCAGTGCTGCGCCCTTTAATGAGCAGTTCTTC. This sequence encodes CSAAPFNEQFF.

In this sample, this clonotype turned up once. Germline is not matched at one junction end, which may reflect a read error. The CDR3 loop is CASSPSGAQYNDQFF. The CDR3 DNA is TGTGCCAGCAGCCCGAGCGGGGCCCAGTACAATGACCAGTTCTTC. The chain uses TRBV7-9 and TRBJ2-1, with 7 bases matching TRBD2. Per germline, CDR1 SEHNR and CDR2 FQNEAQ (reference sequence). This CDR3 spans 15 amino acids.